The clone carrying this T cell receptor (beta chain) was picked up a small number of times. Some clones are missing from TCRdb's copy, which holds only in-frame ones; the method was immunoSEQ multiplex PCR. The sample includes about 73,000 clones, around four fifths of them seen just once. Regarding time point: blood 4 weeks post-SBRT, at nephrectomy. Noted treatment: 15 Gy SBRT to primary tumor, nephrectomy 4 weeks later. This entry belongs to a study of radiation and T cells in renal cell carcinoma. The germline CDR1 and CDR2 sequences are MDHEN and SYDVKM. The germline V and J ends were trimmed by 10 bases and 5 bases, with 8 bases remaining between them. The CDR3 has 10 amino acids.

Sequenced here: blood, sampled from a patient whose treatment included radiotherapy and nephrectomy. This sequence originates from a woman between 55 and 75 years old with renal cell carcinoma. This chain connects TRBV28 to TRBJ1-1; D remains ambiguous. The CDR3 region is CATLETEAFF. Written as DNA, the CDR3 is TGTGCCACCCTGGAGACTGAAGCTTTCTTT.